This T cell receptor beta chain was profiled in a study of blood T cell repertoires in COVID-19 (dated by TCRdb to about 2020). Turning to the overall study: Samples covering the acute and convalescent phases of COVID-19 were provided by collaborators in the United States, Italy and Spain. The dataset comprised deeply sampled blood TCRbeta repertoires from subjects exposed to, actively infected with, or recovered from COVID-19. Nearly every sample came with metadata listing a de-identified subject ID, COVID-19 status, age in years and sex. Samples were obtained from the ongoing ImmuneRACE study (first 160 participants) and from about 1,300 subjects provided by 6 global collaborators. Where HLA class I and class II types were available, the types were taken from metadata supplied by the sample provider, not from assay-based typing. The prospective study material was composed of cDNA or gDNA derived from T cells, B-cell-depleted T cells, or PBMCs. The repertoires were released in a freely available public database intended as a resource for research on the immune response to SARS-CoV-2. What the research found in general, with its limitations: The quantity of clinical and demographic metadata differed by source and by participant and was supplied without curation.

V is reduced by 3 bases and J by 6 bases, leaving a spacing of 16 bases between them. The CDR3, cysteine through phenylalanine, is 15 amino acids long. Just the 45-base CDR3 DNA is kept, in frame starting at base 1. About this clone itself: Its target antigen remains unknown. No base quality values were provided; no much bigger clone lies one nucleotide off.

TCRbeta CDR3 regions were amplified from genomic DNA using the immunoSEQ Assay, a bias-controlled multiplex PCR. On the authors' methods: The number of nucleated cells in each sample was estimated from the amplification of reference gene primers within the assay. Sequence reads were collapsed and filtered to measure the absolute abundance of every unique TCRbeta CDR3 rearrangement. For each sample, productive Simpson clonality was calculated as the square root of Simpson's diversity index over productive rearrangements. The source is immuneACCESS, and TCRdb retained only in-frame sequences with V and J called. Part of the clones is not carried over; for the studies checked, unresolved V genes explain less than half of this, and the remainder is unexplained. D and trimming come from the DNA, and the V and J calls and clone size come from that table. The sample has 95,000 to 120,000 clones on record, around four fifths of them singletons. The ten largest clones take up approximately 4.1% of the sample.

The collaborating institutions used their own protocols to collect whole blood in K2EDTA tubes. For TCRbeta analysis, collaborators shipped samples as frozen whole blood, isolated PBMCs, or DNA extracted from either of those sample types. The sequenced material came from peripheral blood. The receptor chain draws on TRBV23-1 and TRBJ2-3, and the D gene may be TRBD2, 5 bases matching. TRBV23-1 is annotated as an ORF whose role is uncertain. The receptor was derived from a woman in her 70s with acute or convalescent COVID-19. The sequenced DNA is TGCGCCAGCAGTCATAAGGACTGCTGTCCGGATACGCAGTATTTT. This encodes CASSHKDCCPDTQYF.